The source of this TCR beta chain is a study of blood T cell repertoires in COVID-19. About the research overall: From the United States, Italy and Spain came samples of acute and convalescent COVID-19. From T cells, B-cell-depleted T cells, or PBMCs came the material, which was cDNA or gDNA.

This CDR3 is 13 amino acids long. Trimming removed 3 bases at V and 7 bases at J, with 10 bases between. In the original analysis: Estimation of nucleated cell counts relied on the amplification of reference gene primers. The repertoire was sequenced with immunoSEQ multiplex PCR; TCRdb's copy has only in-frame clones and lacks some. For V, J and clone size, that table is used; D and trimming come from the DNA. The table shows hundreds of thousands of clones, with about nine tenths occurring only once. A few counts support this clone. Those enrolled in Seattle joined during active infection and were followed longitudinally afterward.

The source of this sequence is a man in his forties or fifties with COVID-19, enrolled during active disease. Material: peripheral blood. This chain joins TRBV12-3 or TRBV12-4 and TRBJ1-5, with unresolved D. CDR3 protein: CASSFATYQPQHF. For the CDR3, the DNA is TGTGCCAGCAGTTTTGCGACTTACCAGCCCCAGCATTTT.